The table lists the clone carrying this TCR beta chain with a few counts. Its antigen is unknown. The entry originates in a study of vaccination and CD4 T cells after COVID-19. Study context: Median draw time for post-COVID samples was roughly 96 days post-diagnosis (range 35 to 161). Investigators took post-vaccine samples a median approximately 73 days after dose two, within a range of 14 to 241.

Trimming cost V 4 bases and J 3 bases; bases outside gene matches: 12. The CDR3 totals 16 residues. Germline values: CDR1 MDHEN, CDR2 SYDVKM. Oncomine TCR Beta short-read sequencing was applied to DNA from cultured CD4+ T cells. A single record per CDR3 protein comes from TCRdb applying MiXCR to the PCR reads. The data contain some 26,000 distinct CDR3 sequences, roughly 40% of them singletons. Time point denoted: late sampling 161 to 241 days after vaccination in three convalescent patients. Regarding treatment: roughly nine-day PBMC culture with coronavirus spike peptide pools or control peptides (ViraFEST assay).

The rearrangement links TRBV28 to TRBJ2-7, with 7 bases aligning to TRBD1. This material consisted of CD4+ T cells from blood, cultured in vitro, taken about 7 months after SARS-CoV-2 vaccination. The receptor was derived from a human donor who had recovered from COVID-19. DNA for the CDR3: TGTGCCAGCAGTTCTCCTCTAAACAGGGGCGGCTACGAGCAGTACTTC. Translation: CASSSPLNRGGYEQYF.